This T cell receptor beta chain comes out of a study of blood T cell repertoires in COVID-19. About the research overall: The United States, Italy and Spain provided the acute and convalescent COVID-19 samples.

The method was immunoSEQ multiplex PCR; TCRdb's version includes in-frame clones alone and lacks a portion of them. Found here are hundreds of thousands of clones, around 87% of them singletons; the top ten hold approximately 2%. The CDR3 is 13 amino acids. Trimming stripped 6 bases from V and 7 bases from J, with 10 bases between. The V gene's germline CDR1 is KGHSH and CDR2 LQKENI. The chain recombines TRBV18 with TRBJ1-6; D may be TRBD1 (6 bases). Sequenced material: peripheral blood. This sequence was found in a woman aged 30 to 39 who had recovered from COVID-19. DNA of the CDR3: TGTGCCAGCTCCCGGGACAAGAATTCACCCCTCCACTTT. Its protein is CASSRDKNSPLHF.